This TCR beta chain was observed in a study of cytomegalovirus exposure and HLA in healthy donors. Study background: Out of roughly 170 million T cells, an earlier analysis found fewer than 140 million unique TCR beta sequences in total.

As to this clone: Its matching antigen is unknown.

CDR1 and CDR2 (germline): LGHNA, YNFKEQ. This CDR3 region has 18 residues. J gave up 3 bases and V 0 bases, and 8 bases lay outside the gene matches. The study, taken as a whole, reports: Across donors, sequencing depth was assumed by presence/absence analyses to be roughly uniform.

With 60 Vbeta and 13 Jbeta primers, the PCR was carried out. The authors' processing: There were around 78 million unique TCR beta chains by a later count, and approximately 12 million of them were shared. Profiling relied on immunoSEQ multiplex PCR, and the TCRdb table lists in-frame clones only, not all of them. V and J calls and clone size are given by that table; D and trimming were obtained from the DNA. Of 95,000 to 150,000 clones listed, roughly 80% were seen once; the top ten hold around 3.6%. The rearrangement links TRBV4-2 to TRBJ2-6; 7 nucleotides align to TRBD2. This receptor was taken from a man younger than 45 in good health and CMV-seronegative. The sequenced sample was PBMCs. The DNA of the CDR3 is TGTGCCAGCAGCCAAGATCGGGGAGGGGTCGGTGGGGCCAACGTCCTGACTTTC. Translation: CASSQDRGGVGGANVLTF.